This is a list of T cell receptor beta chains from one sample in a study of tumor-infiltrating lymphocytes in primary liver carcinoma. A single record per CDR3 protein comes from TCRdb applying MiXCR to the multiplex PCR reads. Among about 300,000 distinct CDR3 sequences listed, less than 75% were seen once. The material sequenced was peripheral blood. The receptors here all came from a man aged 40-50 years with primary liver carcinoma and hepatitis B virus infection. The CDR3 runs from the conserved cysteine through the conserved F or W. Each record gives: CDR3 length, J gene, clone size, V gene, D gene, CDR3 protein, CDR3 DNA. D genes are given only for firm matches. Size tells how often a clone was seen (once, few, many) or the class of an expanded clone, and some rows leave it out.

16 | TRBJ1-3 | many | TRBV5-1 | NA | CASRPGLIVSGDTIYF | TGCGCCAGCCGTCCGGGACTCATTGTGTCCGGAGACACCATATATTTT
15 | TRBJ2-3 | many | TRBV6-5 | NA | CASSGTHRYAVSQYF | TGTGCCAGCAGTGGGACTCACAGATACGCAGTATCGCAGTATTTT
15 | TRBJ2-2 | NA | TRBV6-1 | NA | CTSSVQRANTGELFF | TGTACCAGCAGTGTACAGAGGGCGAACACCGGGGAGCTGTTTTTT
15 | TRBJ1-2 | NA | TRBV5-1 | NA | CASSPGAGSNYGYTF | TGCGCCAGCAGCCCGGGGGCAGGGAGTAACTATGGCTACACCTTC
10 | TRBJ1-1 | few | TRBV28 | NA | CASRAGRAFF | TGTGCCAGCAGGGCTGGTAGGGCTTTCTTT
15 | TRBJ2-1 | NA | TRBV11-1 | NA | CACSDSSPSYNEQFF | TGCGCCTGCAGCGACTCTAGCCCATCCTACAATGAGCAGTTCTTC
17 | TRBJ1-5 | NA | TRBV30 | NA | CAWSPGGMRLDNQPQHF | TGTGCCTGGAGTCCTGGGGGTATGCGGCTGGACAATCAGCCCCAGCATTTT
13 | TRBJ2-5 | many | TRBV14 | NA | CASSQQGGETQYF | TGTGCCAGCAGCCAACAGGGAGGTGAGACCCAGTACTTC
17 | TRBJ2-5 | NA | TRBV6-6 | TRBD2 | CASRPPTSGRARETQYF | TGTGCCAGCAGACCGCCGACTAGCGGGAGGGCCAGGGAGACCCAGTACTTC
14 | TRBJ2-5 | NA | TRBV29-1 | TRBD1 | CSVGGQGLEQTQHF | TGCAGCGTTGGAGGACAGGGTTTGGAGCAGACCCAGCACTTC
16 | TRBJ2-2 | few | TRBV6-2/TRBV6-3 | TRBD1 | CASSPTGGSNTGELFF | TGTGCCAGCAGTCCGACAGGGGGTAGTAACACCGGGGAGCTGTTTTTT
14 | TRBJ2-5 | NA | TRBV6-1 | NA | CASSELGSGETQYF | TGTGCCAGCAGTGAATTGGGGTCCGGAGAGACCCAGTACTTC
15 | TRBJ1-5 | once | TRBV28 | NA | CASSLLGELNQPQHF | TGTGCCAGCAGTTTATTGGGAGAGTTGAACCAGCCCCAGCATTTT
14 | TRBJ1-5 | NA | TRBV12-3/TRBV12-4 | NA | CASSQQGRNQPQHF | TGTGCCAGCAGTCAACAGGGTCGCAATCAACCCCAGCATTTT
16 | TRBJ1-3 | NA | TRBV5-4 | NA | CASSSLQGVSGNTIYF | TGTGCCAGCAGCTCTCTTCAGGGAGTCTCTGGAAACACCATATATTTT
14 | TRBJ1-3 | NA | TRBV28 | NA | CASIDFSSGNTIYF | TGTGCCAGCATAGACTTCAGCTCTGGAAACACCATATATTTT
14 | TRBJ2-1 | NA | TRBV6-1 | NA | CVNSETVSLGEQFF | TGTGTCAACAGTGAGACGGTCTCCCTGGGTGAGCAGTTCTTC
14 | TRBJ2-7 | NA | TRBV19 | TRBD1 | CTSSITGANYEQYF | TGTACCAGTAGTATAACAGGGGCGAACTACGAGCAGTACTTC
16 | TRBJ2-5 | NA | TRBV12-3/TRBV12-4 | NA | CAISFYGQVNQETQYF | TGTGCCATCAGTTTCTATGGGCAGGTGAACCAAGAGACCCAGTACTTC
15 | TRBJ2-7 | NA | TRBV4-1 | NA | CASSQVVGTFYEQYF | TGCGCCAGCAGCCAAGTTGTCGGTACCTTCTACGAGCAGTACTTC
18 | TRBJ2-3 | NA | TRBV4-1 | TRBD2 | CASSQDPGLAGGTDTQYF | TGCGCCAGCAGCCAAGATCCCGGACTAGCGGGAGGGACAGATACGCAGTATTTT
16 | TRBJ2-1 | NA | TRBV7-8 | TRBD2 | CASSLAGGRSFNEQFF | TGTGCCAGCAGCTTAGCCGGCGGGAGGAGTTTCAATGAGCAGTTCTTC
11 | TRBJ1-2 | many | TRBV29-1 | NA | CSVDGPGGYTF | TGCAGCGTCGACGGGCCAGGGGGCTACACCTTC
11 | TRBJ2-3 | NA | TRBV7-2 | NA | CASHVLSTQYF | TGTGCCAGCCACGTCTTAAGTACGCAGTATTTT
13 | TRBJ1-5 | many | TRBV29-1 | NA | CSVETRVRGPQHF | TGCAGCGTTGAAACAAGGGTGAGGGGGCCCCAGCATTTT
12 | TRBJ2-5 | NA | TRBV12-3/TRBV12-4 | NA | CVSRRGRETQYF | TGTGTCAGCAGGCGAGGGAGAGAGACCCAGTACTTC
15 | TRBJ2-5 | NA | TRBV12-3/TRBV12-4 | NA | CASSPRLVGGETQYF | TGTGCCAGCAGTCCCCGACTAGTGGGAGGAGAGACCCAGTACTTC
14 | TRBJ2-5 | NA | TRBV10-3 | TRBD2 | CATQAGGPWETEYF | TGTGCCACCCAAGCGGGAGGGCCGTGGGAGACCGAGTACTTC
16 | TRBJ1-5 | NA | TRBV6-1 | TRBD1 | CASMGNRGLNNQPQHF | TGTGCCAGCATGGGAAACAGGGGTTTGAACAATCAGCCCCAGCATTTT
14 | TRBJ2-5 | NA | TRBV29-1 | NA | CRSVGASGQETQYF | TGCAGATCCGTGGGGGCTAGCGGACAAGAGACCCAGTACTTC
14 | TRBJ2-2 | NA | TRBV11-2 | NA | CASSKRDLTGEPFF | TGTGCCAGCAGCAAAAGGGACCTCACCGGGGAGCCGTTTTTT
13 | TRBJ2-2 | few | TRBV7-9 | NA | CASSSVRVGELFF | TGTGCCAGCAGCTCCGTTCGTGTGGGGGAGCTGTTTTTT
13 | TRBJ2-1 | NA | TRBV5-8 | TRBD2 | CASQTSGNNEQFF | TGTGCCAGCCAGACTAGCGGGAACAATGAGCAGTTCTTC
17 | TRBJ1-5 | many | TRBV6-6 | NA | CASSYSNMGGGNQPQHF | TGTGCCAGCAGTTACTCGAATATGGGGGGTGGCAATCAGCCCCAGCATTTT
15 | TRBJ2-4 | many | TRBV5-4 | NA | CASSLAQVGQDIQYF | TGTGCCAGCAGCTTGGCCCAAGTAGGCCAGGACATTCAGTACTTC
15 | TRBJ1-1 | NA | TRBV11-2 | NA | CTSSLVAAPNTEAFF | TGTACCAGCAGCTTAGTGGCAGCTCCGAACACTGAAGCTTTCTTT
16 | TRBJ1-5 | many | TRBV6-1 | NA | CASSEYERILNQPQHF | TGTGCCAGCAGTGAATACGAGAGGATTCTAAATCAGCCCCAGCATTTT